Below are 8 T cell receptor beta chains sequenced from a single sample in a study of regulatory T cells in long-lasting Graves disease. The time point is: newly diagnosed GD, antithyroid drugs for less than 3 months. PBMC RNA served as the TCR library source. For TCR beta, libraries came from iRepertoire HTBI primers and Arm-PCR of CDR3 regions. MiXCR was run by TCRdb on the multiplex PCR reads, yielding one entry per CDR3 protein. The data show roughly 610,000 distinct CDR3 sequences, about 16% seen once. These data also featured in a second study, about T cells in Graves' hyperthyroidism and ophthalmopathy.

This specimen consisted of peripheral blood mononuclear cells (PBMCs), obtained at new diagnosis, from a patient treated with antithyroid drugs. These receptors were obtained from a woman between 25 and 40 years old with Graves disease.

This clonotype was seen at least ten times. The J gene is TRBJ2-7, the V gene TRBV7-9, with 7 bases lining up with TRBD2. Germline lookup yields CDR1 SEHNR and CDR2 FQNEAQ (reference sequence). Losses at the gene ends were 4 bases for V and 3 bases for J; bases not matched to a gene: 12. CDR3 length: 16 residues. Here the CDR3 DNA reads TGTGCCAGCAGCTCGGCGGGTAGCGGGCACTACTACGAGCAGTACTTC. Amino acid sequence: CASSSAGSGHYYEQYF.

The CDR3 reads CASSLSGGSGNTEAFF. CDR3 nucleotides: TGCGCCAGCAGCTTGTCGGGTGGGTCCGGTAACACTGAAGCTTTCTTT. This sequence joins TRBV5-1 and TRBJ1-1; D is uncertain. This CDR3 has 16 residues. The V and J ends lost 1 base and 2 bases respectively, with 15 bases between them. In germline, CDR1 is SGHRS, CDR2 YFSETQ. Using reference TRBV5-1 and TRBJ1-1 for the parts outside the CDR3, the full variable domain is KAGVTQTPRYLIKTRGQQVTLSCSPISGHRSVSWYQQTPGQGLQFLFEYFSETQRNKGNFPGRFSGRQFSNSRSEMNVSTLELGDSALYLCASSLSGGSGNTEAFFGQGTRLTVV.

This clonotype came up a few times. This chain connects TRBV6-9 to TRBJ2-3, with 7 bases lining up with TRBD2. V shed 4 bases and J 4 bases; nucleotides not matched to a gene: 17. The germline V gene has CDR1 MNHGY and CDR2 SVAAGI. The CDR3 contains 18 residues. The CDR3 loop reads CASSSHSPLREVSDTQYF. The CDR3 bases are TGTGCCAGCAGTTCACACTCTCCCTTACGGGAGGTTTCAGATACGCAGTATTTT.

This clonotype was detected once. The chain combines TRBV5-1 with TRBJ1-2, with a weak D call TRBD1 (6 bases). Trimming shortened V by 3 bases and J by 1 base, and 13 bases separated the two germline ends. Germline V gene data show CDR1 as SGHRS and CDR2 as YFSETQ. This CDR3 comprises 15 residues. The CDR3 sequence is CASSSYGQSNYGYTF. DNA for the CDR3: TGCGCCAGCAGCTCTTATGGACAGAGTAACTATGGCTACACCTTC.

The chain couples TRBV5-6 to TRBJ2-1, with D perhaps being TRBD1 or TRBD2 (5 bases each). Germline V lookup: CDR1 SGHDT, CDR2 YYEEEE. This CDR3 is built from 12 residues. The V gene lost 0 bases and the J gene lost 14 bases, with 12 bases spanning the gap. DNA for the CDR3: TGTGCCAGCAGCTTGGGCCCGGGACCCGAGTTCTTC. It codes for CASSLGPGPEFF.

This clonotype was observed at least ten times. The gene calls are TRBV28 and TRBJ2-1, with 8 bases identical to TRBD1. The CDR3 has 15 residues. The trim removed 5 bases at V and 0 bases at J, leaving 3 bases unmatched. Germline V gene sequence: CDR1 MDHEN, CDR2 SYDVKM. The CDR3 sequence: CASSGTGGSYNEQFF. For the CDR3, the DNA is TGTGCCAGCAGTGGGACAGGAGGCTCCTACAATGAGCAGTTCTTC.

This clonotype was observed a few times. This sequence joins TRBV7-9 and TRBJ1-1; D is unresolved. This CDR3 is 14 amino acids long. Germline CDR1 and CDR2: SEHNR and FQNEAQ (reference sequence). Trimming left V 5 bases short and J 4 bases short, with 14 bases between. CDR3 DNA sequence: TGTGCCAGCAGCCTTATAGAAGCAGGCACTGAAGCTTTCTTT. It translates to CASSLIEAGTEAFF.

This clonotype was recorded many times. The CDR3 region is CASSLDNGGTEAFF. For the CDR3, the DNA is TGTGCCAGCAGTTTAGACAACGGGGGCACTGAAGCTTTCTTT. This sequence joins TRBV12-3 or TRBV12-4 and TRBJ1-1, with D tentatively TRBD1 (5 bases). The V gene lost 1 base and the J gene lost 4 bases, with 10 bases spanning the gap. This CDR3 has 14 amino acids.